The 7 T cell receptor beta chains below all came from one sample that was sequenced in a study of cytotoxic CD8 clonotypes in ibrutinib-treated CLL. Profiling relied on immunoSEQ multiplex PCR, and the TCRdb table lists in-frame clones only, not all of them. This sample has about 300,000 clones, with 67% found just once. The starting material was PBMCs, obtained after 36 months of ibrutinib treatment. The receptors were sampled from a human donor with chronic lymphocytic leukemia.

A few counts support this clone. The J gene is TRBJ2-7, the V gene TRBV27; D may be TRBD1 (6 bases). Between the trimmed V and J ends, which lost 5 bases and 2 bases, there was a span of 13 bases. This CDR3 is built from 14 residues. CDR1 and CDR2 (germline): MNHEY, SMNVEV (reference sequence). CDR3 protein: CASSDRWGPYEQYF. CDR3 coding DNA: TGTGCCAGCAGTGACCGATGGGGGCCCTACGAGCAGTACTTC.

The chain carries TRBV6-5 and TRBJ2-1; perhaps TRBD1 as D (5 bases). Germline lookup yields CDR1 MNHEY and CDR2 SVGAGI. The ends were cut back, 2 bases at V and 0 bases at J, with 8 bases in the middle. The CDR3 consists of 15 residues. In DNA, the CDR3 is TGTGCCAGCAGTTACGGGGCGAGCTCCTACAATGAGCAGTTCTTC. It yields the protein CASSYGASSYNEQFF.

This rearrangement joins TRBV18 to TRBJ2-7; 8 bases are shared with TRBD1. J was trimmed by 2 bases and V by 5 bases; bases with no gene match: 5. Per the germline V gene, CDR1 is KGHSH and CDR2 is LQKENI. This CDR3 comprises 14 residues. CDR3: CASSASGGPYEQYF. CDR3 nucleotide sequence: TGTGCCAGCTCAGCCTCAGGGGGCCCCTACGAGCAGTACTTC.

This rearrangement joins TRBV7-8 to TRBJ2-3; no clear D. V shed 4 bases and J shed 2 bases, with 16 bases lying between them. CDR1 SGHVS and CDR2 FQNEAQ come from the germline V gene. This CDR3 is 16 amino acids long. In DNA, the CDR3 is TGTGCCAGCAGCTCGCGACCGGTTGGGATCACAGATACGCAGTATTTT. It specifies CASSSRPVGITDTQYF.

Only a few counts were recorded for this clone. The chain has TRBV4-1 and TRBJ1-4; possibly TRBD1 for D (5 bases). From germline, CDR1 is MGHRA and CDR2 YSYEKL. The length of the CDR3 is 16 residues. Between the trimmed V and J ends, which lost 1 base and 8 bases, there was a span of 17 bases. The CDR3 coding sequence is TGCGCCAGCAGCCAAGGACGCGACACGGGGCGGGAAAAACTGTTTTTT. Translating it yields CASSQGRDTGREKLFF.

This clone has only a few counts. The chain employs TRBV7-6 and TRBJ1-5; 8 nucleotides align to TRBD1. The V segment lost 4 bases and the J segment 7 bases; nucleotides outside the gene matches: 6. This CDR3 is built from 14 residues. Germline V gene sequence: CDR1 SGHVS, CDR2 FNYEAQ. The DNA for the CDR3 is TGTGCCAGCAGCTCAGGGACAGGCGGACAGCCCCAGCATTTT. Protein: CASSSGTGGQPQHF. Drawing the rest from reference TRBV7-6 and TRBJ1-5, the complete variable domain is GAGVSQSPRYKVTKRGQDVALRCDPISGHVSLYWYRQALGQGPEFLTYFNYEAQQDKSGLPNDRFSAERPEGSISTLTIQRTEQRDSAMYRCASSSGTGGQPQHFGDGTRLSIL.

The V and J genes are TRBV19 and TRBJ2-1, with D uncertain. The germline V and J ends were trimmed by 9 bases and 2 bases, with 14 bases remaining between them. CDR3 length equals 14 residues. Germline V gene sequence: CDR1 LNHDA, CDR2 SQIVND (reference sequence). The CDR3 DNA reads TGTGCCAGCAAGGGCAGAGGCGCCTACAATGAGCAGTTCTTC. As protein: CASKGRGAYNEQFF.